The 7 T cell receptor beta chains below were found in one sample sequenced in a study of beta chain features in type 1 diabetes. Expressed TCRB transcripts were sequenced because the entire RNA isolate underwent reverse transcription. Sequencing was performed with immunoSEQ multiplex PCR; in TCRdb, only in-frame clones are kept and a portion is missing. The sample contains 310,000 or so clones, about 10% of which appear only once. Sample: naive CD4+ T cells from blood. The source is a woman aged 25 to 39 in good health.

The rearrangement joins TRBV27 to TRBJ1-2; 8 nucleotides match TRBD1. The CDR3 sequence is 17 residues long. CDR1 MNHEY and CDR2 SMNVEV come from the germline V gene (reference sequence). V dropped 5 bases and J dropped 2; count of bases not matched to a gene: 13. This CDR3 is CASSLTTRQGQNYGYTF. CDR3 coding DNA: TGTGCCAGCAGTCTTACCACCAGACAGGGGCAGAACTATGGCTACACCTTC.

This clone has just a few counts. The rearrangement joins TRBV29-1 to TRBJ1-2; TRBD1 is a possible D gene (6 bases). CDR3 length: 16 amino acids. Trimming took off 4 bases at V and 0 bases at J, with 18 bases between the two ends. Germline V gene data show CDR1 as SQVTM and CDR2 as ANQGSEA. Here the CDR3 reads CSVVIPGQRANYGYTF. In DNA, the CDR3 is TGCAGCGTTGTAATCCCCGGACAGCGAGCTAACTATGGCTACACCTTC.

This clone was detected many times. The chain couples TRBV7-9 to TRBJ2-7, with 8 bases identical to TRBD2. This CDR3 comprises 15 residues. V shed 5 bases and J 0 bases; nucleotides not matched to a gene: 6. CDR1 SEHNR and CDR2 FQNEAQ come from the germline V gene (reference sequence). CDR3 bases: TGTGCCAGCAGCCCACGACTAGCGCGCTCCTACGAGCAGTACTTC. As protein: CASSPRLARSYEQYF.

The CDR3: CASSLSPGQGNEQYF. The DNA for the CDR3 is TGTGCCAGCAGCTTAAGCCCGGGACAGGGGAACGAGCAGTACTTC. The V and J genes are TRBV7-8 and TRBJ2-7; 10 nucleotides match TRBD1. Per germline, CDR1 SGHVS and CDR2 FQNEAQ. This CDR3 has 15 amino acids. The J segment lost 5 bases and the V segment lost 2 bases, leaving 6 bases of the junction unmatched.

The V gene is TRBV18, the J gene TRBJ2-2; 8 bases align to TRBD1. Germline V gives CDR1 KGHSH, CDR2 LQKENI. The ends lost 0 bases at V and 7 bases at J; junction bases unmatched: 4. The CDR3 loop spans 15 amino acids. The CDR3 bases are TGTGCCAGCTCACCACCGGACAGGGCTGACGGGGAGCTGTTTTTT. Protein: CASSPPDRADGELFF.

The chain employs TRBV18 and TRBJ2-1, with 9 bases matching TRBD1. The CDR3 has 15 residues. CDR1 is KGHSH, CDR2 LQKENI, per germline. V was pared by 3 bases and J by 2 bases, with 2 bases of the junction left unmatched. In nucleotides, the CDR3 is TGTGCCAGCTCACCCGGACAGGGGACCTACAATGAGCAGTTCTTC. Amino acids: CASSPGQGTYNEQFF.

This clone was detected only a few times. The J gene is TRBJ2-1, the V gene TRBV28, with D possibly matching TRBD1 (5 bases). The germline V and J ends were trimmed by 7 bases and 1 base, with 11 bases remaining between them. The CDR3 totals 14 residues. Germline values: CDR1 MDHEN, CDR2 SYDVKM. CDR3 region: CASTRDRSYNEQFF. CDR3 bases: TGTGCCAGCACCCGCGACAGATCCTACAATGAGCAGTTCTTC.